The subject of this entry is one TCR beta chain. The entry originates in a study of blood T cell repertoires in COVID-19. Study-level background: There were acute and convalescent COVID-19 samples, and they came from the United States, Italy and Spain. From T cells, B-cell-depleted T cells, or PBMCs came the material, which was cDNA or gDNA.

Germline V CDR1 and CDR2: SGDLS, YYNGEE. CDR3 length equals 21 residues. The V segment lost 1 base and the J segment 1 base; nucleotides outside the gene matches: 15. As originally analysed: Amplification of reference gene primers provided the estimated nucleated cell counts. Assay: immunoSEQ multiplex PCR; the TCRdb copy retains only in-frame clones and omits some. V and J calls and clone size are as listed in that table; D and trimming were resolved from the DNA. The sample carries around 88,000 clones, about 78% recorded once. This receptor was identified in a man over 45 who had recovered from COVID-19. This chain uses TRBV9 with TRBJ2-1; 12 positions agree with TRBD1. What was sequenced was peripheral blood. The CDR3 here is CASSVPMPGTGGIRSYNEQFF. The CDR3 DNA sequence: TGTGCCAGCAGCGTACCGATGCCCGGGACAGGGGGCATTAGATCCTACAATGAGCAGTTCTTC.